Following are 32 T cell receptor beta chains from one sample sequenced in a study of blood T cell repertoires in COVID-19. TCRdb's table, derived via immunoSEQ multiplex PCR, lists solely in-frame clones and lacks some. The profile shows 70,000 to 95,000 clones, over 90% of them singletons. Sequenced material: peripheral blood. All receptors come from a human donor with active COVID-19. The donor label of this sample is uncertain.

The V gene is TRBV7-9, the J gene TRBJ2-7; 7 nucleotides line up with TRBD1. This CDR3 contains 19 residues. V shed 4 bases and J 4 bases; nucleotides not matched to a gene: 22. CDR1 SEHNR and CDR2 FQNEAQ come from the germline V gene (reference sequence). CDR3 region: CASSSYGPGTAISRYEQYF. DNA of the CDR3: TGTGCCAGCAGCTCCTATGGCCCGGGGACAGCTATTTCCCGTTACGAGCAGTACTTC.

This clone was recorded only once. The chain uses TRBV6-5 and TRBJ1-3; 9 positions match TRBD1. The trim removed 0 bases at V and 3 bases at J, leaving 0 bases unmatched. The germline CDR1 and CDR2 sequences are MNHEY and SVGAGI. This CDR3 has 15 amino acids. The CDR3 DNA follows: TGTGCCAGCAGTTACTCGGGACAGGGTGGAAACACCATATATTTT. This sequence encodes CASSYSGQGGNTIYF.

The chain is built from TRBV18 and TRBJ1-2; D not resolved. Trimming removed 2 bases at V and 3 bases at J, with 10 bases between. CDR1 is KGHSH and CDR2 is LQKENI in the germline V gene. CDR3 length equals 14 residues. CDR3 DNA sequence: TGTGCCAGCTCACCAGGAGGGTCAGACTATGGCTACACCTTC. Translating gives CASSPGGSDYGYTF.

The rearrangement uses TRBV5-1 and TRBJ2-7; D is undetermined. Germline CDR1 and CDR2: SGHRS and YFSETQ. The germline V and J ends were trimmed by 4 bases and 2 bases, with 16 bases remaining between them. The CDR3 loop spans 15 amino acids. The DNA for the CDR3 is TGCGCCAGCAGCCCCCTCGCGTCTGAGACCTACGAGCAGTACTTC. It is translated as CASSPLASETYEQYF.

This sequence joins TRBV5-1 and TRBJ1-1; TRBD1 aligns across 7 bases. This CDR3 region has 14 residues. The V and J ends lost 0 bases and 1 base, in that order; junction bases with no gene match: 0. Germline CDR1 and CDR2: SGHRS and YFSETQ. The CDR3 coding sequence is TGCGCCAGCAGCTTGGGGGACAGGAACACTGAAGCTTTCTTT. This gives the protein CASSLGDRNTEAFF.

The chain employs TRBV7-9 and TRBJ1-3; D gene uncertain. V lost 1 base and J 9 bases, leaving 10 bases between the germline ends. The CDR3 spans 13 residues. Looked up from germline, CDR1 is SEHNR and CDR2 is FQNEAQ (reference sequence). CDR3 DNA: TGTGCCAGCAGCTTAGACAATCGGGGCACCATATATTTT. Amino acid sequence: CASSLDNRGTIYF.

The chain carries TRBV19 and TRBJ2-7; TRBD2 aligns across 10 bases. The length of the CDR3 is 17 residues. CDR1 and CDR2 from the germline V gene are LNHDA and SQIVND (reference sequence). The trim removed 1 base at V and 2 bases at J, leaving 8 bases unmatched. CDR3 loop: CASSIASGGLEPYEQYF. CDR3 DNA sequence: TGTGCCAGTAGTATAGCTAGCGGGGGCCTTGAGCCCTACGAGCAGTACTTC.

The chain combines TRBV9 with TRBJ2-1, with 10 bases aligning to TRBD2. CDR1 and CDR2 (germline): SGDLS, YYNGEE. This CDR3 spans 15 amino acids. Germline trimming cut 3 bases from V and 9 bases from J; bases unmatched to any gene: 9. CDR3 in amino acids: CASSGQRGGLREQFF. CDR3 nucleotide sequence: TGTGCCAGCAGCGGGCAGCGGGGGGGCCTCCGTGAGCAGTTCTTC.

The chain uses TRBV29-1 and TRBJ2-1; perhaps TRBD2 as D (5 bases). CDR1 is SQVTM and CDR2 is ANQGSEA in the germline V gene. V lost 4 bases and J lost 9, with 13 bases in between. The CDR3 sequence is 12 residues long. The CDR3 DNA reads as TGCAGCGTTGGTGACCCCGGAGGTGAGCAGTTCTTC. Amino acids: CSVGDPGGEQFF.

This chain links TRBV3-1 (or the pseudogene TRBV3-2) with TRBJ1-5; unclear D gene. The CDR3 is made up of 13 amino acids. With 1 base removed from V and 9 bases from J, the gap between germline ends came to 10 bases. Germline V CDR1 and CDR2: LGHDT, YNNKEL (reference sequence). The chain's CDR3 is CASSQGPGLPQHF. DNA of the CDR3: TGTGCCAGCAGCCAAGGTCCAGGTTTGCCCCAGCATTTT.

For the CDR3, the DNA is TGTGCCAGCAGCTCCCCTAGGCAGGGTGGTTTGTTTGGCTACACCTTC. Translated, it gives CASSSPRQGGLFGYTF. The genes are TRBV5-4 and TRBJ1-2, with a tentative D call TRBD1 (5 bases). Germline CDR1 reads SGHNT; CDR2 reads YYREEE (reference sequence). With 3 bases removed from V and 7 bases from J, the gap between germline ends came to 22 bases. The CDR3 is made up of 16 amino acids.

V is TRBV7-8 and J is TRBJ2-1, with TRBD1 as a possible D gene (5 bases). CDR3 length: 14 residues. Between the trimmed V and J ends, which lost 2 bases and 2 bases, there was a span of 7 bases. The V gene's germline CDR1 is SGHVS and CDR2 FQNEAQ. Here the CDR3 DNA reads TGTGCCAGCAGCTTAACAGGAGCCTACAATGAGCAGTTCTTC. Translating it yields CASSLTGAYNEQFF.

The V call is TRBV7-8, the J call TRBJ2-7, with 10 bases matching TRBD2. V trimming: 4 bases; J trimming: 3 bases; junction bases outside the gene matches: 18. The germline CDR1 and CDR2 sequences are SGHVS and FQNEAQ. This CDR3 spans 19 amino acids. The CDR3 loop reads CASSSPRQAHTSGNYEQYF. The CDR3 DNA reads TGTGCCAGCAGCTCGCCCCGGCAGGCCCACACTAGCGGGAACTACGAGCAGTACTTC.

The chain recombines TRBV9 with TRBJ2-2; a possible D gene is TRBD2 (6 bases). Germline lookup yields CDR1 SGDLS and CDR2 YYNGEE. Between the trimmed V and J ends, which lost 0 bases and 7 bases, there was a span of 13 bases. This CDR3 comprises 15 residues. The CDR3 is CASSVDSGGDGELFF. In DNA, the CDR3 is TGTGCCAGCAGCGTAGATAGCGGAGGGGACGGGGAGCTGTTTTTT.

The chain employs TRBV2 and TRBJ1-1; D uncertain. The ends were cut back, 4 bases at V and 1 base at J, with 16 bases in the middle. CDR3 length equals 16 residues. Germline V lookup: CDR1 SNHLY, CDR2 FYNNEI. In DNA, the CDR3 is TGTGCCAGCAGTGGAGCGGACGGACGGGGGAACACTGAAGCTTTCTTT. This translates into CASSGADGRGNTEAFF.

The V and J genes are TRBV28 and TRBJ2-5; D is ambiguous. Trimming removed 6 bases at V and 1 base at J, with 9 bases between. Germline-derived CDR1 and CDR2 are MDHEN and SYDVKM. The length of the CDR3 is 13 residues. CDR3: CASSLSSQETQYF. Written as DNA, the CDR3 is TGTGCCAGCAGCCTGTCCAGCCAAGAGACCCAGTACTTC.

The chain has TRBV28 and TRBJ1-1, with 7 bases identical to TRBD1. The CDR3 is made up of 14 amino acids. CDR1 and CDR2 (germline): MDHEN, SYDVKM. Trimming took 8 bases from V and 1 from J; bases not matched to a gene: 7. The CDR3 region has the DNA TGTGCCAGCCGTAAGGGACAGCCGAACACTGAAGCTTTCTTT. Translating it yields CASRKGQPNTEAFF. Complete variable domain (other parts from reference TRBV28 and TRBJ1-1): DVKVTQSSRYLVKRTGEKVFLECVQDMDHENMFWYRQDPGLGLRLIYFSYDVKMKEKGDIPEGYSVSREKKERFSLILESASTNQTSMYLCASRKGQPNTEAFFGQGTRLTVV.

The chain links TRBV2 to TRBJ1-6; no firm D call. The germline V gene has CDR1 SNHLY and CDR2 FYNNEI. The CDR3 totals 14 residues. The V end lost 4 bases, the J end lost 9 bases, and 13 bases lay between the germline ends. The CDR3 protein is CASSAVAPGSPLHF. In DNA, the CDR3 is TGTGCCAGCAGTGCGGTCGCCCCGGGTTCACCCCTCCACTTT.

The chain uses TRBV19 and TRBJ1-6; the D gene is possibly TRBD1 (5 bases). Trimming took 6 bases from V and 9 from J, leaving 21 bases between them. The CDR3 sequence is 16 residues long. From germline, CDR1 is LNHDA and CDR2 SQIVND (reference sequence). CDR3 in amino acids: CASRHGTQADGSPLHF. CDR3 DNA: TGTGCCAGTAGACATGGAACACAGGCCGATGGTTCACCCCTCCACTTT.

The V gene is TRBV20-1, the J gene TRBJ1-6; maybe TRBD1 (6 bases). CDR1 is DFQATT, CDR2 SNEGSKA, per germline (reference sequence). Trimming pared 3 bases from V and 14 bases from J, leaving 11 bases between. This CDR3 region has 11 residues. The CDR3 nucleotides read TGCAGTGCTAGGAACAGGGACACCCTCCACTTT. Encoded protein: CSARNRDTLHF.

This chain uses TRBV5-1 with TRBJ2-5; 11 nucleotides align to TRBD2. V lost 3 bases to trimming and J lost 2 bases; unmatched junction nucleotides: 0. The CDR3 totals 14 residues. Per the germline V gene, CDR1 is SGHRS and CDR2 is YFSETQ. CDR3 DNA: TGCGCCAGCAGCTCTAGCGGGGGGCAAGAGACCCAGTACTTC. This gives the protein CASSSSGGQETQYF.

The chain recombines TRBV2 with TRBJ2-1, with 11 nucleotides matching TRBD1. Germline V CDR1 and CDR2: SNHLY, FYNNEI. This CDR3 is 16 amino acids long. J gave up 3 bases and V 5 bases, and 6 bases lay outside the gene matches. The CDR3 DNA reads TGTGCCAGCAGTTCGATCGGGACAGGGGGCTACAATGAGCAGTTCTTC. It encodes CASSSIGTGGYNEQFF.

This chain joins TRBV5-1 and TRBJ2-7; no reliable D call. The ends were cut back, 4 bases at V and 4 bases at J, with 12 bases in the middle. In germline, CDR1 is SGHRS, CDR2 YFSETQ. CDR3 length equals 13 residues. CDR3 DNA: TGCGCCAGCAGCCCCCGATCTCGGTACGAGCAGTACTTC. Translation gives CASSPRSRYEQYF.

The chain employs TRBV6-5 and TRBJ1-1; D is perhaps TRBD1 (6 bases). V lost 6 bases to trimming and J lost 11 bases, with 13 bases between them. Germline V gene data show CDR1 as MNHEY and CDR2 as SVGAGI. The CDR3 consists of 11 residues. The CDR3 region has the DNA TGTGCCAGCAGGATACAGGGTAGGGCTTTCTTT. It yields the protein CASRIQGRAFF.

This clone was recorded only once. J is TRBJ1-1 and V is TRBV13; TRBD1 matches 7 bases. The CDR3 runs to 15 residues. After removal of 6 bases from V and 0 bases from J, the junction contained 7 bases not matched to a gene. CDR1 is PRHDT and CDR2 is FYEKMQ in the germline V gene (reference sequence). CDR3 region: CASRRYRGLNTEAFF. Written as DNA, the CDR3 is TGTGCCAGCAGACGATACAGGGGTCTGAACACTGAAGCTTTCTTT.

The chain couples TRBV20-1 to TRBJ1-2, with a possible D match to TRBD1 (6 bases). Germline V CDR1 and CDR2: DFQATT, SNEGSKA (reference sequence). V was trimmed by 3 bases and J by 6 bases, leaving 8 bases between them. CDR3 length equals 11 residues. Written as DNA, the CDR3 is TGCAGTGCTAGTGCAGGGGATGGCTACACCTTC. This sequence encodes CSASAGDGYTF.

The rearrangement joins TRBV9 to TRBJ2-7, with TRBD2 matching 12 bases. V dropped 3 bases and J dropped 4; count of bases not matched to a gene: 5. The CDR3 runs 15 residues. CDR1 and CDR2 from the germline V gene are SGDLS and YYNGEE. CDR3 DNA sequence: TGTGCCAGCAGCGGACTAGCGGGAGTTAGGTACGAGCAGTACTTC. Its protein is CASSGLAGVRYEQYF.

The rearrangement links TRBV6-2 or TRBV6-3 to TRBJ2-3; D unclear. Per germline, CDR1 MNHEY and CDR2 SVGEGT. The V and J ends lost 6 bases and 6 bases respectively, with 16 bases between them. The CDR3 sequence is 14 residues long. The CDR3 loop is CASSRSGLRDTQYF. Written as DNA, the CDR3 is TGTGCCAGCAGCCGATCCGGGTTGCGGGATACGCAGTATTTT.

The count of this clone is one. The chain couples TRBV2 to TRBJ1-2; 7 nucleotides agree with TRBD1. The CDR3 runs to 13 residues. V lost 9 bases to trimming and J lost 0 bases; unmatched junction nucleotides: 4. Per germline, CDR1 SNHLY and CDR2 FYNNEI. This CDR3 is CARRQGTNYGYTF. CDR3 DNA: TGTGCCAGGAGACAGGGAACTAACTATGGCTACACCTTC.

The rearrangement joins TRBV6-4 to TRBJ2-1; TRBD1 aligns across 7 bases. This CDR3 is 14 amino acids long. The V and J ends lost 6 bases and 9 bases, in that order; junction bases with no gene match: 11. The germline gives CDR1 MRHNA, CDR2 SNTAGT. The CDR3 reads CASSLQGSGGEQFF. Here the CDR3 DNA reads TGTGCCAGCAGCCTACAGGGGTCTGGGGGTGAGCAGTTCTTC.

The rearrangement links TRBV6-5 to TRBJ2-1, with 9 bases fitting TRBD1. CDR3 length equals 15 residues. Per germline, CDR1 MNHEY and CDR2 SVGAGI. J gave up 5 bases and V 6 bases, and 8 bases lay outside the gene matches. The CDR3 nucleotides are TGTGCCAGCAGCGAGGGACAGGGTAGGAACAATGAGCAGTTCTTC. Protein: CASSEGQGRNNEQFF.

The J gene is TRBJ2-1, the V gene TRBV28, with TRBD1 identical over 7 bases. With 5 bases clipped from V and 4 bases from J, the junction kept 8 bases outside the gene matches. Germline CDR1 MDHEN, CDR2 SYDVKM. The CDR3 spans 15 residues. The CDR3 DNA reads TGTGCCAGCAGTCGCCTTAGGACAGGATACAATGAGCAGTTCTTC. As protein: CASSRLRTGYNEQFF.